This is a list of T cell receptor beta chains from one sample in a study of Ad26.COV2.S vaccination and SARS-CoV-2 variants. Measured with immunoSEQ multiplex PCR; TCRdb has only the in-frame clones, and not every one. The table includes fewer than 500,000 clones, around 90% detected once. This specimen consisted of peripheral blood, obtained in a trial of Ad26.COV2.S vaccine versus placebo. The receptors derive from a person aged 18-65 years who received the Ad26.COV2.S COVID-19 vaccine or a placebo. CDR3s include the opening cysteine and the closing phenylalanine or tryptophan. Fields, in order: D gene, clone size, J gene, V gene, CDR3 protein, CDR3 DNA. A D gene is named only where the DNA matches it firmly. Size values are once, few and many counts, or a class for expanded clones, and some rows have none.

NA	once	TRBJ2-3	TRBV7-7	CASSNGQSTDTQYF	TGTGCTAGCAGCAACGGCCAGAGCACAGATACGCAGTATTTT
TRBD2	NA	TRBJ2-1	TRBV9	CASSTRTSGTYNEQFF	TGTGCCAGCAGCACAAGAACTAGCGGCACCTACAATGAGCAGTTCTTC
NA	few	TRBJ1-1	TRBV6-5	CASSYSTVNTEAFF	TGTGCCAGCAGTTACTCGACGGTGAACACTGAAGCTTTCTTT
NA	NA	TRBJ1-4	TRBV6-5	CASSDGATNEKLFF	TGTGCCAGCAGCGACGGTGCAACTAATGAAAAACTGTTTTTT
NA	NA	TRBJ2-5	TRBV7-9	CASSSWSPTRWETQYF	TGTGCCAGCAGCTCCTGGTCTCCTACTCGTTGGGAGACCCAGTACTTC
NA	few	TRBJ2-5	TRBV19	CASSSSPRQETQYF	TGTGCCAGTAGTAGTTCCCCCAGACAAGAGACCCAGTACTTC
NA	NA	TRBJ2-1	TRBV30	CAWSLEGAGSEQFF	TGTGCCTGGTCCTTGGAGGGAGCTGGATCGGAGCAGTTCTTC
NA	NA	TRBJ1-3	TRBV13	CASSDGNTIYF	TGTGCCAGCAGCGATGGAAACACCATATATTTT
NA	NA	TRBJ2-7	TRBV6-4	CASTPGFLRVQYF	TGTGCCAGCACCCCTGGATTCCTACGAGTGCAGTACTTC
NA	NA	TRBJ1-2	TRBV4-1	CASSSEAGSEVNGYTF	TGCGCCAGCAGTTCAGAGGCGGGGTCGGAGGTTAATGGCTACACCTTC
NA	NA	TRBJ2-2	TRBV3-1/TRBV3-2	CASSLLNPWTHLKPGTGELFF	TGTGCCAGCAGCCTCCTAAACCCCTGGACTCATCTTAAGCCTGGCACCGGGGAGCTGTTTTTT
NA	once	TRBJ2-7	TRBV7-2	CASSLGAGAYEEQYF	TGTGCCAGCAGCTTAGGCGCAGGAGCCTACGAGGAGCAGTACTTC
NA	NA	TRBJ1-1	TRBV3-1/TRBV3-2	CASSQDRAGTEAFF	TGTGCCAGCAGCCAAGATCGGGCAGGTACTGAAGCTTTCTTT
NA	NA	TRBJ2-1	TRBV14	CASSQLGPKGNEQFF	TGTGCCAGCAGCCAATTAGGCCCCAAGGGCAATGAGCAGTTCTTC
NA	NA	TRBJ2-5	TRBV18	CASSPNFDREVTQYF	TGTGCCAGCTCCCCAAACTTCGACAGGGAGGTGACCCAGTACTTC